One and the same sample provided the 30 T cell receptor beta chains below, sequenced in a study of shared clonotypes between healthy human individuals. Clones were sequenced by immunoSEQ multiplex PCR, and TCRdb holds only the in-frame ones, with some missing. In the table there are some 480,000 clones, 79% of which are singletons. Source material: PBMCs. The source is a middle-aged woman in good health. Some clones in this sample may be carry-over from other donors' samples.

Worth noting for this clone: A much larger clone lies a single base off, so this may be a read error. The genes are TRBV4-1 and TRBJ1-1; D gene uncertain. CDR3 size: 15 residues. The germline V gene has CDR1 MGHRA and CDR2 YSYEKL. The DNA for the CDR3 is TGCGCCAGCAGCCAGGGCTCGGGTGGGTACACTGAAGCTTTATTT. This translates into CASSQGSGGYTEALF.

CDR3 bases: TGTGCCAGCAGCTTGGGGTTCGCGAACACCGGGGAGCTGTTTTTT. This sequence encodes CASSLGFANTGELFF. The chain couples TRBV7-7 to TRBJ2-2; D not certain. Trimming removed 3 bases from V and 0 bases from J, with 8 bases in between. Germline CDR1 is SSHAT and CDR2 is FNYEAQ (reference sequence). There are 15 residues in the CDR3.

The chain joins TRBV6-5 to TRBJ1-4, with D possibly TRBD1 on 5 matching bases. The V gene lost 6 bases and the J gene lost 6 bases, with 11 bases spanning the gap. This CDR3 has 13 amino acids. Looked up from germline, CDR1 is MNHEY and CDR2 is SVGAGI. CDR3 DNA sequence: TGTGCCAGCAGACCCGGGACGGATGAAAAACTGTTTTTT. This sequence encodes CASRPGTDEKLFF.

V gene TRBV29-1 combines with J gene TRBJ2-1; 10 nucleotides match TRBD2. Germline CDR1 reads SQVTM; CDR2 reads ANQGSEA. This CDR3 region has 13 residues. V shed 7 bases and J 5 bases; nucleotides not matched to a gene: 5. The CDR3 DNA sequence: TGCAGCGGGGGACTAGCGAACAACAATGAGCAGTTCTTC. It codes for CSGGLANNNEQFF.

V usage is TRBV16 and J usage is TRBJ2-6; D not resolved. Trimming removed 2 bases from V and 0 bases from J, with 5 bases in between. The CDR3 covers 15 residues. CDR1 and CDR2 (germline): KGHSY, FQNENV. CDR3 coding DNA: TGTGCCAGCAGCCAACAGAGCTCTGGGGCCAACGTCCTGACTTTC. Its protein is CASSQQSSGANVLTF.

This clone appeared a single time. The J gene is TRBJ2-4, the V gene TRBV4-2; 9 nucleotides agree with TRBD1. CDR1 is LGHNA and CDR2 is YNFKEQ in the germline V gene. The CDR3 runs 14 residues. Unmatched junction bases numbered 6, after V lost 0 bases and J lost 12 bases. CDR3 residues: CASSQDLGDRDQYF. DNA of the CDR3: TGTGCCAGCAGCCAAGATCTCGGGGACAGGGATCAGTACTTC.

This chain uses TRBV5-5 with TRBJ1-5, with a tentative D call TRBD1 (5 bases). The CDR3 loop spans 14 amino acids. Per the germline V gene, CDR1 is SGHKS and CDR2 is YYEKEE (reference sequence). The ends were cut back, 5 bases at V and 0 bases at J, with 9 bases in the middle. This CDR3 is CASRRTFSNQPQHF. The CDR3 DNA reads as TGTGCCAGCAGGAGGACATTTAGCAATCAGCCCCAGCATTTT.

The chain joins TRBV15 to TRBJ2-3; possible D gene TRBD2, 5 bases. CDR1 is LNHNV and CDR2 is YYDKDF in the germline V gene (reference sequence). The CDR3 has 15 residues. V lost 0 bases and J lost 9, with 16 bases in between. The CDR3 sequence: CATSRDAVRVGTQYF. The CDR3 bases are TGTGCCACCAGCAGAGATGCTGTGAGGGTGGGCACGCAGTATTTT.

The chain employs TRBV4-2 and TRBJ2-1, with 11 bases matching TRBD2. The germline gives CDR1 LGHNA, CDR2 YNFKEQ. V was clipped by 3 bases and J by 2 bases; unmatched bases: 6. This CDR3 is 17 amino acids long. The CDR3 region has the DNA TGTGCCAGCAGCCACGAGGTGACTAGCGGGACCTACAATGAGCAGTTCTTC. It codes for CASSHEVTSGTYNEQFF.

V gene TRBV5-1 combines with J gene TRBJ2-7; D is unclear. In germline, CDR1 is SGHRS, CDR2 YFSETQ. The V end was cut by 4 bases, the J end by 3 bases, with 11 bases between. This CDR3 comprises 13 residues. The CDR3 DNA reads TGCGCCAGCAGCCCTTCGGGTTACTACGAGCAGTACTTC. Translated, it gives CASSPSGYYEQYF.

This clone was seen once. The chain joins TRBV4-2 to TRBJ2-7; 8 bases align to TRBD2. CDR1 is LGHNA and CDR2 is YNFKEQ in the germline V gene. The V and J ends lost 0 bases and 3 bases, in that order; junction bases with no gene match: 7. The CDR3 extends over 16 amino acids. The CDR3 region has the DNA TGTGCCAGCAGCCAAGATAGGAGCGGGAGTATCTACGAGCAGTACTTC. Protein product: CASSQDRSGSIYEQYF.

This clone was detected only once. V gene TRBV30 combines with J gene TRBJ2-3; D may be TRBD2 (6 bases). V was trimmed by 2 bases and J by 0 bases, leaving 15 bases between them. This CDR3 is built from 16 residues. Per germline, CDR1 GTSNPN and CDR2 SVGIG (reference sequence). The CDR3 nucleotides read TGTGCCTGGAGTAGGCGGGACCCTATGAGCACAGATACGCAGTATTTT. It encodes CAWSRRDPMSTDTQYF.

The chain combines TRBV5-4 with TRBJ1-1, with TRBD1 as a possible D gene (6 bases). V was clipped by 3 bases and J by 0 bases, with 15 bases between them. The germline CDR1 and CDR2 sequences are SGHNT and YYREEE (reference sequence). The CDR3 covers 16 residues. The CDR3 sequence is CASSWGAGPLNTEAFF. As DNA, the CDR3 is TGTGCCAGCAGCTGGGGGGCAGGGCCCTTGAACACTGAAGCTTTCTTT.

The chain recombines TRBV7-8 with TRBJ2-5; 15 bases align to TRBD2. Germline V gene sequence: CDR1 SGHVS, CDR2 FQNEAQ. This CDR3 region has 16 residues. Trimming removed 7 bases from V and 7 bases from J; junction bases left unmatched: 10. The chain's CDR3 is CASTHRGTSGRLTQYF. CDR3 DNA: TGTGCCAGCACCCATCGAGGGACTAGCGGGAGGTTGACCCAGTACTTC.

This clone was counted only a few times. V gene TRBV19 combines with J gene TRBJ1-2, with 7 bases matching TRBD1. The trim removed 7 bases at V and 6 bases at J, leaving 14 bases unmatched. The CDR3 extends over 15 amino acids. From germline, CDR1 is LNHDA and CDR2 SQIVND (reference sequence). This CDR3 reads CASTIGDRVPDGYTF. Written as DNA, the CDR3 is TGTGCCAGTACCATAGGCGACAGGGTGCCTGATGGCTACACCTTC.

This CDR3 reads CASNRGTGYNEQFF. In DNA, the CDR3 is TGTGCCAGCAACCGGGGGACGGGATACAATGAGCAGTTCTTC. The genes are TRBV28 and TRBJ2-1, with D perhaps TRBD2 (6 bases). This CDR3 is 14 amino acids long. Between the trimmed V and J ends, which lost 7 bases and 4 bases, there was a span of 14 bases. Germline loops: CDR1 MDHEN, CDR2 SYDVKM. The full variable domain, its missing parts supplied by reference TRBV28 and TRBJ2-1, is DVKVTQSSRYLVKRTGEKVFLECVQDMDHENMFWYRQDPGLGLRLIYFSYDVKMKEKGDIPEGYSVSREKKERFSLILESASTNQTSMYLCASNRGTGYNEQFFGPGTRLTVL.

V and J are TRBV2 and TRBJ2-1; a weak D match, TRBD2 (6 bases). The CDR3 has 15 residues. Germline V gene data show CDR1 as SNHLY and CDR2 as FYNNEI. Trimming took off 5 bases at V and 5 bases at J, with 16 bases between the two ends. CDR3 DNA: TGTGCCAGCAGTCAACTAGCCCCGAATAACAATGAGCAGTTCTTC. Its translation: CASSQLAPNNNEQFF.

The chain uses TRBV5-5 and TRBJ2-7; D assignment may be TRBD1 or TRBD2 (5 bases each). The V gene lost 0 bases and the J gene lost 1 base, with 11 bases spanning the gap. CDR1 is SGHKS, CDR2 YYEKEE, per germline (reference sequence). This CDR3 has 15 residues. Written as DNA, the CDR3 is TGTGCCAGCAGCTTGGTCAGGGAGAAGTCCTACGAGCAGTACTTC. Its protein product is CASSLVREKSYEQYF.

The V gene is TRBV15, the J gene TRBJ2-7; 8 nucleotides match TRBD2. The ends lost 5 bases at V and 8 bases at J; junction bases unmatched: 11. Germline V gene sequence: CDR1 LNHNV, CDR2 YYDKDF (reference sequence). This CDR3 has 14 residues. The CDR3 sequence is CATSQPAGGDKQYF. In nucleotides, the CDR3 is TGTGCCACCAGCCAACCCGCGGGGGGCGACAAGCAGTACTTC.

J is TRBJ1-4 and V is TRBV28, with TRBD1 matching over 12 bases. The CDR3 covers 15 residues. With 5 bases clipped from V and 14 bases from J, the junction kept 12 bases outside the gene matches. The V gene's germline CDR1 is MDHEN and CDR2 SYDVKM. CDR3 nucleotide sequence: TGTGCCAGCAGTCCCGGGACAGGGGGCGCGGAGTTGCTGTTTTTT. Protein sequence: CASSPGTGGAELLFF.

The chain is built from TRBV7-2 and TRBJ2-2, with D hard to call. The CDR3 runs to 15 residues. V was cut by 9 bases and J by 6 bases, with 20 bases left in between. CDR1 and CDR2 (germline): SGHTA, FQGNSA. The CDR3 reads CARLRPPVRAGELFF. DNA for the CDR3: TGTGCCAGACTTCGTCCTCCGGTTCGCGCCGGGGAGCTGTTTTTT.

This clone was counted between two and nine times. The V call is TRBV19, the J call TRBJ1-2; 9 nucleotides match TRBD1. Germline V lookup: CDR1 LNHDA, CDR2 SQIVND (reference sequence). This CDR3 comprises 15 residues. The J segment lost 6 bases and the V segment lost 0 bases, leaving 5 bases of the junction unmatched. The CDR3 sequence is CASSIDVGQGDGYTF. The CDR3 nucleotides are TGTGCCAGTAGTATAGATGTGGGACAGGGCGATGGCTACACCTTC.

The chain recombines TRBV5-1 with TRBJ2-5, with D possibly being TRBD2 (8 bases). V dropped 4 bases and J dropped 2 bases, with 15 bases sitting between them. The germline gives CDR1 SGHRS, CDR2 YFSETQ. The CDR3 length is 15 residues. CDR3 nucleotide sequence: TGCGCCAGCAGCACGACAGGGACTAGTCAAGAGACCCAGTACTTC. Translation: CASSTTGTSQETQYF.

The chain has TRBV5-1 and TRBJ1-1; unclear D gene. From germline, CDR1 is SGHRS and CDR2 YFSETQ. Trimming stripped 0 bases from V and 4 bases from J, with 7 bases between. This CDR3 is built from 13 residues. CDR3: CASSLEAFTEAFF. CDR3 bases: TGCGCCAGCAGCTTGGAGGCTTTCACTGAAGCTTTCTTT.

This clone was seen more than once but under ten times. V gene TRBV30 combines with J gene TRBJ1-1; D gene unclear. This CDR3 comprises 13 residues. Looked up from germline, CDR1 is GTSNPN and CDR2 is SVGIG (reference sequence). V shed 0 bases and J shed 0 bases, with 5 bases lying between them. DNA for the CDR3: TGTGCCTGGAGTGTACAAATGAACACTGAAGCTTTCTTT. Translation gives CAWSVQMNTEAFF. The variable domain in full, completed from reference TRBV30 and TRBJ1-1, reads SQTIHQWPATLVQPVGSPLSLECTVEGTSNPNLYWYRQAAGRGLQLLFYSVGIGQISSEVPQNLSASRPQDRQFILSSKKLLLSDSGFYLCAWSVQMNTEAFFGQGTRLTVV.

J is TRBJ1-1 and V is TRBV5-1, with TRBD1 matching over 7 bases. The CDR3 totals 13 residues. Germline V gives CDR1 SGHRS, CDR2 YFSETQ. V lost 5 bases, J lost 3 bases, and 4 bases stayed unmatched. The CDR3 sequence: CASRWTGDTEAFF. The CDR3 nucleotides are TGCGCCAGCAGATGGACAGGTGACACTGAAGCTTTCTTT.

This chain joins TRBV7-8 and TRBJ2-7, with TRBD2 as a possible D gene (6 bases). The CDR3 has 15 residues. V was trimmed by 7 bases and J by 2 bases, leaving 18 bases between them. CDR1 and CDR2 (germline): SGHVS, FQNEAQ. The CDR3 DNA sequence: TGTGCCAGCACCTCTCGGGAGACAGTTACCTACGAGCAGTACTTC. As protein: CASTSRETVTYEQYF.

V and J are TRBV30 and TRBJ1-1; TRBD1 is a possible D gene (5 bases). The V and J ends lost 0 bases and 1 base respectively, with 21 bases between them. Germline V CDR1 and CDR2: GTSNPN, SVGIG (reference sequence). The CDR3 totals 18 residues. The CDR3 is CAWSVLSQLTVQNTEAFF. CDR3 DNA sequence: TGTGCCTGGAGTGTACTGTCTCAACTGACAGTCCAGAACACTGAAGCTTTCTTT. The full variable domain, completed using reference TRBV30 and TRBJ1-1, is SQTIHQWPATLVQPVGSPLSLECTVEGTSNPNLYWYRQAAGRGLQLLFYSVGIGQISSEVPQNLSASRPQDRQFILSSKKLLLSDSGFYLCAWSVLSQLTVQNTEAFFGQGTRLTVV.

The V gene is TRBV18, the J gene TRBJ2-7, with a tentative D call TRBD2 (5 bases). V was clipped by 5 bases and J by 3 bases, with 11 bases between them. The CDR3 loop spans 13 amino acids. The germline V gene encodes CDR1 KGHSH and CDR2 LQKENI. This chain's CDR3 is CASSDGVRYEQYF. CDR3 bases: TGTGCCAGCTCAGACGGGGTTCGCTACGAGCAGTACTTC.

The chain employs TRBV27 and TRBJ2-3; tentatively, D is TRBD1 (6 bases). This CDR3 has 14 residues. The germline V gene encodes CDR1 MNHEY and CDR2 SMNVEV (reference sequence). Trimming removed 4 bases at V and 8 bases at J, with 16 bases between. The CDR3 region is CASSSDSYWGTQYF. DNA for the CDR3: TGTGCCAGCAGTTCGGACAGCTACTGGGGTACGCAGTATTTT.